The 14 T cell receptor beta chains presented below share a single source sample, sequenced in a study of neurological immune-mediated disorders. From the 5' RACE reads, TCRdb called clonotypes with MiXCR, one entry per CDR3 protein. In the table there are approximately 66,000 distinct CDR3 sequences, around 3.1% of which are singletons. The specimen was PBMCs. Every receptor here comes from a man aged 40-49 years with multiple sclerosis.

Ten or more counts support this clonotype. The rearrangement joins TRBV20-1 to TRBJ2-1; TRBD2 agrees at 9 bases. Trimming took 6 bases from V and 9 from J; bases not matched to a gene: 12. Germline V CDR1 and CDR2: DFQATT, SNEGSKA (reference sequence). This CDR3 is built from 14 residues. Written as DNA, the CDR3 is TGCAGTGCCTTCCTAGCGGGAACATCTAGTGAGCAGTTCTTC. The encoded protein is CSAFLAGTSSEQFF.

The sample holds many counts of this clonotype. V and J are TRBV7-8 and TRBJ2-3; D is possibly TRBD2 (5 bases). Trimming cost V 1 base and J 1 base, with 12 bases left between them. The germline V gene encodes CDR1 SGHVS and CDR2 FQNEAQ. The CDR3 consists of 16 residues. The DNA of the CDR3 is TGTGCCAGCAGCTTAGTGTCTAGCTCGCGCACAGATACGCAGTATTTT. Translation gives CASSLVSSSRTDTQYF. The entire variable domain, with the rest obtained from reference TRBV7-8 and TRBJ2-3, is as follows: GAGVSQSPRYKVAKRGQDVALRCDPISGHVSLFWYQQALGQGPEFLTYFQNEAQLDKSGLPSDRFFAERPEGSVSTLKIQRTQQEDSAVYLCASSLVSSSRTDTQYFGPGTRLTVL.

In its sample, this clonotype ranks as medium-sized. The chain uses TRBV7-2 and TRBJ1-5; unclear D gene. V was pared by 6 bases and J by 6 bases, with 9 bases between. CDR1 is SGHTA and CDR2 is FQGNSA in the germline V gene. The length of the CDR3 is 12 residues. DNA for the CDR3: TGTGCCAGCAGTCTCTTAACTCAGCCCCAGCATTTT. This gives the protein CASSLLTQPQHF. Looking up the rest from reference TRBV7-2 and TRBJ1-5 gives the full variable domain: GAGVSQSPSNKVTEKGKDVELRCDPISGHTALYWYRQSLGQGLEFLIYFQGNSAPDKSGLPSDRFSAERTGGSVSTLTIQRTQQEDSAVYLCASSLLTQPQHFGDGTRLSIL.

This clonotype occurred many times. This sequence joins TRBV5-1 and TRBJ2-5; possibly TRBD1 for D (6 bases). V lost 1 base and J 5 bases, leaving 12 bases between the germline ends. This CDR3 spans 14 amino acids. Germline-derived CDR1 and CDR2 are SGHRS and YFSETQ. The CDR3 here is CASSLTGIGETQYF. In nucleotides, the CDR3 is TGCGCCAGCAGCTTGACAGGGATCGGGGAGACCCAGTACTTC. Filled out from reference TRBV5-1 and TRBJ2-5, the complete variable domain reads KAGVTQTPRYLIKTRGQQVTLSCSPISGHRSVSWYQQTPGQGLQFLFEYFSETQRNKGNFPGRFSGRQFSNSRSEMNVSTLELGDSALYLCASSLTGIGETQYFGPGTRLLVL.

At least ten counts were recorded for this clonotype. The chain employs TRBV7-6 and TRBJ2-1; 7 bases line up with TRBD2. The germline V gene encodes CDR1 SGHVS and CDR2 FNYEAQ. J was trimmed by 9 bases and V by 0 bases; bases with no gene match: 5. The CDR3 runs 14 residues. The CDR3 protein is CASSLAWEGSEQFF. The CDR3 nucleotides are TGTGCCAGCAGCTTAGCGTGGGAGGGGAGTGAGCAGTTCTTC.

This clonotype was observed at least ten times. The gene calls are TRBV3-1 and TRBJ2-5; 7 bases map to TRBD1. The germline V gene has CDR1 LGHDT and CDR2 YNNKEL (reference sequence). With V trimmed by 3 bases and J by 2 bases, 6 bases remained unmatched. CDR3 length: 15 residues. The CDR3 loop is CASSHGGRGQETQYF. CDR3 in DNA: TGTGCCAGCAGCCACGGCGGCAGGGGGCAAGAGACCCAGTACTTC.

The table lists this clonotype with many counts. The chain joins TRBV7-2 to TRBJ2-7, with D unresolved. Germline CDR1 is SGHTA and CDR2 is FQGNSA. The CDR3 loop spans 13 amino acids. Trimming shortened V by 7 bases and J by 5 bases, and 15 bases separated the two germline ends. The chain's CDR3 is CASTGRLWNEQYF. CDR3 sequence (DNA): TGTGCCAGCACCGGACGGCTCTGGAACGAGCAGTACTTC.

Many counts were recorded for this clonotype. The V call is TRBV5-1, the J call TRBJ2-5, with TRBD2 identical over 7 bases. Germline assignment: CDR1 SGHRS and CDR2 YFSETQ. With V trimmed by 4 bases and J by 7 bases, 10 bases remained unmatched. The CDR3 contains 14 residues. CDR3: CASSPPGGVGTQYF. In DNA, the CDR3 is TGCGCCAGCAGCCCCCCGGGGGGTGTGGGGACCCAGTACTTC.

Regarding this clonotype: Since the CDR3 does not end with the conserved phenylalanine or tryptophan, this likely comes from a read error. The chain has TRBV12-3 or TRBV12-4 and TRBJ2-5; 9 bases map to TRBD2. V shed 5 bases and J 6 bases; nucleotides not matched to a gene: 4. The CDR3 is made up of 13 amino acids. The DNA of the CDR3 is TGTGCCAGCAGTCGGACTAGCGCAAAGACCCAGTACAAC. Translating gives CASSRTSAKTQYN.

This clonotype was detected ten times or more. The rearrangement links TRBV5-1 to TRBJ1-4; TRBD1 is a possible D gene (5 bases). The germline V gene has CDR1 SGHRS and CDR2 YFSETQ. The CDR3 sequence is 13 residues long. The ends were cut back, 4 bases at V and 14 bases at J, with 18 bases in the middle. CDR3: CASSPSGGEVLFF. DNA of the CDR3: TGCGCCAGCAGCCCCTCTGGGGGGGAAGTTCTGTTTTTT.

This clonotype occurred many times. The chain uses TRBV27 and TRBJ2-7; either TRBD1 or TRBD2 may fit D (5 bases each). This CDR3 comprises 16 residues. Germline V gives CDR1 MNHEY, CDR2 SMNVEV (reference sequence). V dropped 0 bases and J dropped 3 bases, with 15 bases sitting between them. CDR3 amino acids: CASSLSYRGRSYEQYF. The CDR3 DNA follows: TGTGCCAGCAGTTTATCGTACCGGGGCAGGAGCTACGAGCAGTACTTC.

This clonotype was counted ten times or more. The chain has TRBV12-3 or TRBV12-4 and TRBJ1-5, with D uncertain. The CDR3 has 14 amino acids. V was trimmed by 5 bases and J by 0 bases, leaving 8 bases between them. DNA for the CDR3: TGTGCCAGCAGTCCGACGGATAGCAATCAGCCCCAGCATTTT. It encodes CASSPTDSNQPQHF.

This clonotype showed up many times. This chain uses TRBV3-1 with TRBJ1-5; TRBD1 might be the D (6 bases). V was pared by 4 bases and J by 3 bases, with 10 bases between. The germline CDR1 and CDR2 sequences are LGHDT and YNNKEL (reference sequence). This CDR3 is 14 amino acids long. CDR3 sequence reads: CASSRGGHNQPQHF. In DNA, the CDR3 is TGTGCCAGCAGCCGGGGGGGGCACAATCAGCCCCAGCATTTT.

This clonotype was observed many times. J is TRBJ2-2 and V is TRBV5-6; D possibly corresponds to TRBD1 (7 bases). Trimming took 5 bases from V and 2 from J, leaving 16 bases between them. There are 16 residues in the CDR3. The germline CDR1 and CDR2 sequences are SGHDT and YYEEEE. CDR3 in DNA: TGTGCCAGCAGGCGTGGAGGGGGCGTAAACACCGGGGAGCTGTTTTTT. As protein: CASRRGGGVNTGELFF.